Included here is one TCR beta chain sequence, with context. This table comes from immunoSEQ multiplex PCR, and its TCRdb copy is limited to in-frame clones, with some not included. Here the sample spans about 2.4 million clones, 80% to 95% being singletons. These data come from a study of shared clonotypes between healthy human individuals. The CDR3 is 15 amino acids. Trimming took 3 bases from V and 4 from J; bases not matched to a gene: 7. Germline CDR1 LNHDA, CDR2 SQIVND (reference sequence). This TCR came from a man aged 18 to 29 in good health. Some clones in this sample may be carry-over from other donors' samples. The chain uses TRBV19 and TRBJ2-5; 8 bases are shared with TRBD1. Specimen: naive CD4+ T cells from PBMCs. Subset of the sample: CD45RA+ positively selected. The CDR3 loop reads CASSIYRGKVETQYF. The CDR3 DNA follows: TGTGCCAGTAGTATCTACAGGGGGAAGGTAGAGACCCAGTACTTC. Full variable domain (outside the CDR3, taken from reference TRBV19 and TRBJ2-5): DGGITQSPKYLFRKEGQNVTLSCEQNLNHDAMYWYRQDPGQGLRLIYYSQIVNDFQKGDIAEGYSVSREKKESFPLTVTSAQKNPTAFYLCASSIYRGKVETQYFGPGTRLLVL.